The clone carrying this TCR beta chain is a singleton in its sample. Produced via immunoSEQ multiplex PCR; TCRdb's table is partial and in-frame only. The table includes roughly 120,000 clones, roughly nine tenths detected once. This specimen belongs to a study of control samples from healthy donors and cancer patients. Germline CDR1 reads MDHEN; CDR2 reads SYDVKM. The length of the CDR3 is 14 residues. The junction had 1 base not matched to a gene; V was cut back by 6 bases and J by 2 bases. The clonotype comes from a woman under 30 in good health. The rearrangement joins TRBV28 to TRBJ2-6; 7 bases are shared with TRBD2. The specimen sequenced was blood. The CDR3 region has the DNA TGTGCCAGCAGGGGGGGGACTGGGGCCAACGTCCTGACTTTC. It yields the protein CASRGGTGANVLTF.